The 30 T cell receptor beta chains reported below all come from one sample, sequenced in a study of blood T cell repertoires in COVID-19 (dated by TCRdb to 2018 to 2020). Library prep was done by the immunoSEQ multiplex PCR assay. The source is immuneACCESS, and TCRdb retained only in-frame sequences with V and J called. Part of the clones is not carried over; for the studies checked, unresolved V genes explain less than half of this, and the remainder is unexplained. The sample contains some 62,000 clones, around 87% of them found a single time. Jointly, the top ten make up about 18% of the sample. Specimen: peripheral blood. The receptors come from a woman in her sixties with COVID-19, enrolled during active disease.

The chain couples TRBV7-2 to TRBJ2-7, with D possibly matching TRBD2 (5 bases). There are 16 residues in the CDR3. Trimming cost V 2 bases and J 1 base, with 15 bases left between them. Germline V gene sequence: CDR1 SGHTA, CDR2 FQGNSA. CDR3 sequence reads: CASSLRTGLMSYEQYF. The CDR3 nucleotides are TGTGCCAGCAGCTTACGAACTGGACTGATGTCCTACGAGCAGTACTTC.

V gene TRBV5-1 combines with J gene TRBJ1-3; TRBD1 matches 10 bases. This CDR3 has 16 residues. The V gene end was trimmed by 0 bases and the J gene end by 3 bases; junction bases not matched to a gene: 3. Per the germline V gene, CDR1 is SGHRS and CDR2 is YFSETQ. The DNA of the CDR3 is TGCGCCAGCAGCTTGGGGGACAGGGGCAGTGGAAACACCATATATTTT. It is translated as CASSLGDRGSGNTIYF.

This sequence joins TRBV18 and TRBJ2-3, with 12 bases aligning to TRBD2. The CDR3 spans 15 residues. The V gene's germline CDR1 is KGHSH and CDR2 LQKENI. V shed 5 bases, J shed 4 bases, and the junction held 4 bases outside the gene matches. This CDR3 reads CASSRLAGVADTQYF. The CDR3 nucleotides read TGTGCCAGCTCAAGACTAGCGGGAGTAGCAGATACGCAGTATTTT.

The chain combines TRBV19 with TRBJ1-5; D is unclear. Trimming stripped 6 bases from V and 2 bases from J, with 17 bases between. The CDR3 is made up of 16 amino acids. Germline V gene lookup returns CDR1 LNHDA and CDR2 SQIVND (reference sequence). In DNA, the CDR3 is TGTGCCAGTAGCCCCCCCTCAGCCCGGGGCAATCAGCCCCAGCATTTT. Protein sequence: CASSPPSARGNQPQHF. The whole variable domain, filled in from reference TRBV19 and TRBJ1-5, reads DGGITQSPKYLFRKEGQNVTLSCEQNLNHDAMYWYRQDPGQGLRLIYYSQIVNDFQKGDIAEGYSVSREKKESFPLTVTSAQKNPTAFYLCASSPPSARGNQPQHFGDGTRLSIL.

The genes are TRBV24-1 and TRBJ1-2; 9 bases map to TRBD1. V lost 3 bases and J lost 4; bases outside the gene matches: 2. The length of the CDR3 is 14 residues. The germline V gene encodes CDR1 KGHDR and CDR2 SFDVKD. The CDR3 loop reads CATSDRGQGYGYTF. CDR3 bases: TGTGCCACCAGTGATCGGGGACAGGGCTATGGCTACACCTTC.

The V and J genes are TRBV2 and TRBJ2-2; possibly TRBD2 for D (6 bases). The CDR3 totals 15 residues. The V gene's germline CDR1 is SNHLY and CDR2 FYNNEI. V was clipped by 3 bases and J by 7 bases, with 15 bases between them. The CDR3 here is CASSEVGGTGGELFF. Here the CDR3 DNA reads TGTGCCAGCAGTGAGGTGGGGGGTACGGGCGGGGAGCTGTTTTTT.

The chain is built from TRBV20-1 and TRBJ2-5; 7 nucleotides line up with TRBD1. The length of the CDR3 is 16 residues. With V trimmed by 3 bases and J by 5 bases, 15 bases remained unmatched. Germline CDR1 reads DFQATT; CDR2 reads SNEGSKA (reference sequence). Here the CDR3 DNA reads TGCAGTGCTAGTGGGAGCGGTCGACAGGGCGGGGAGACCCAGTACTTC. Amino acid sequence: CSASGSGRQGGETQYF.

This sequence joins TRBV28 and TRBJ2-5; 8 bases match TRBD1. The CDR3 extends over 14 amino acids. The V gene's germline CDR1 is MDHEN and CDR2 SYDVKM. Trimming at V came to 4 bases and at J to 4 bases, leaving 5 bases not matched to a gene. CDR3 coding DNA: TGTGCCAGCAGTTCTAGGACAGGGCGAGAGACCCAGTACTTC. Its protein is CASSSRTGRETQYF.

The CDR3: CSAAGAPGRGANYGYTF. The CDR3 DNA reads as TGCAGCGCCGCTGGGGCCCCTGGCAGGGGAGCTAACTATGGCTACACCTTC. V gene TRBV29-1 combines with J gene TRBJ1-2; D perhaps matches TRBD1 (6 bases). The CDR3 totals 17 residues. Germline assignment: CDR1 SQVTM and CDR2 ANQGSEA. Trimming stripped 7 bases from V and 0 bases from J, with 24 bases between.

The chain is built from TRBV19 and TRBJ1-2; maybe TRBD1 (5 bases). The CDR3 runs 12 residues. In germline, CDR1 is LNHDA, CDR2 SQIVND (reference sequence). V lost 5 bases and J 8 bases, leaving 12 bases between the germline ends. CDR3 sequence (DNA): TGTGCCAGTAGTGACAGACAGTGGGGCTACACCTTC. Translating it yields CASSDRQWGYTF.

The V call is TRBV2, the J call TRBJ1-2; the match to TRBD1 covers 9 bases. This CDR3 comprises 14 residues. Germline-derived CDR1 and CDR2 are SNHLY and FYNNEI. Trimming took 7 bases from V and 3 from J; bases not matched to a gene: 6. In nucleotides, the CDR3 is TGTGCCAGCACACCCGGGACAGGGTACTATGGCTACACCTTC. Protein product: CASTPGTGYYGYTF.

The CDR3 here is CASSQSRSRGGNSPLHF. CDR3 nucleotide sequence: TGTGCCAGCAGTCAATCTCGGTCCCGGGGGGGAAATTCACCCCTCCACTTT. The genes are TRBV6-4 and TRBJ1-6; a weak D match, TRBD1 (5 bases). CDR1 is MRHNA, CDR2 SNTAGT, per germline. The CDR3 contains 17 residues. V was trimmed by 5 bases and J by 7 bases, leaving 21 bases between them.

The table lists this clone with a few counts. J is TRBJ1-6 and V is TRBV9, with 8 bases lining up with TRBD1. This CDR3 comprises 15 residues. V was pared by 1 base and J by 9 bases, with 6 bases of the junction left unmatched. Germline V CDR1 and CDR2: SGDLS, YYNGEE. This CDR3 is CASSVPGGAGSPLHF. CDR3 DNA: TGTGCCAGCAGCGTACCAGGGGGCGCGGGTTCACCCCTCCACTTT.

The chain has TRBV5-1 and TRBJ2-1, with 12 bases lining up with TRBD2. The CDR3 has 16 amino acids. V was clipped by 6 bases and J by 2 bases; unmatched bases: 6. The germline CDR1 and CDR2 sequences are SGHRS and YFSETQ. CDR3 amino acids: CASTGLAGVTYNEQFF. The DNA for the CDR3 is TGCGCCAGCACGGGACTAGCGGGCGTCACCTACAATGAGCAGTTCTTC.

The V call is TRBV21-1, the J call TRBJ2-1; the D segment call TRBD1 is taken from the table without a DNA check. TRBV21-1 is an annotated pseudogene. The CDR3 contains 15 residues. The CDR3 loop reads CASISTGGTYNEQFF. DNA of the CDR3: TGTGCCAGCATTTCGACAGGGGGCACCTACAATGAGCAGTTCTTC.

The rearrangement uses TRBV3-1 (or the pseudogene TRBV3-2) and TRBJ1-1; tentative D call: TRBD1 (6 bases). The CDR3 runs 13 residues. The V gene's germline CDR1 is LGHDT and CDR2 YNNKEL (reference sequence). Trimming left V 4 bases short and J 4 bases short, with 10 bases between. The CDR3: CASSPAGVTEAFF. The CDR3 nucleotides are TGTGCCAGCAGCCCAGCAGGGGTCACTGAAGCTTTCTTT.

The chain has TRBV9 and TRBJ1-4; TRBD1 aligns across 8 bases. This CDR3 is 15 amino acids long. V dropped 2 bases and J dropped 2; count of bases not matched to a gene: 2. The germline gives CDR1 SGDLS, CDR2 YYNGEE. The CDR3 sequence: CASSVRTGTNEKLFF. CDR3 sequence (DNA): TGTGCCAGCAGCGTGAGGACAGGGACTAATGAAAAACTGTTTTTT.

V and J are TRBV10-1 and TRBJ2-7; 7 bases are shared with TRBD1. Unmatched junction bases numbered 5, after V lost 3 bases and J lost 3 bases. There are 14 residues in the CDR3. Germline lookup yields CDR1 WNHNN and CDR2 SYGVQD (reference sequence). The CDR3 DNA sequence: TGCGCCAGCAGTGATGACAGGGATCGCTACGAGCAGTACTTC. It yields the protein CASSDDRDRYEQYF.

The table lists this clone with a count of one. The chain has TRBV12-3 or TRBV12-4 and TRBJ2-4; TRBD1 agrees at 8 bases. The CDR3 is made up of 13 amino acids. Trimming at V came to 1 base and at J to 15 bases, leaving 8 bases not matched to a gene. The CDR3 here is CASSLVGTGPWYF. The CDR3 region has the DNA TGTGCCAGCAGTTTAGTGGGGACAGGCCCGTGGTACTTC.

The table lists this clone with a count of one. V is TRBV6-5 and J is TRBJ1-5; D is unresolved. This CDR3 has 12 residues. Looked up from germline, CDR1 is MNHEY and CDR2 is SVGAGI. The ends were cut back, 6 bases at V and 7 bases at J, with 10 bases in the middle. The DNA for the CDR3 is TGTGCCAGCAGGGGAGTAGGGCAGCCCCAGCATTTT. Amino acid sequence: CASRGVGQPQHF.

The CDR3 sequence is CASSAGSEQYF. The CDR3, as DNA: TGTGCCAGCAGCGCAGGGTCCGAGCAGTACTTC. V usage is TRBV5-6 and J usage is TRBJ2-7, with D possibly being TRBD1 (5 bases). Germline CDR1 SGHDT, CDR2 YYEEEE. This CDR3 spans 11 amino acids. Trimming stripped 4 bases from V and 6 bases from J, with 8 bases between.

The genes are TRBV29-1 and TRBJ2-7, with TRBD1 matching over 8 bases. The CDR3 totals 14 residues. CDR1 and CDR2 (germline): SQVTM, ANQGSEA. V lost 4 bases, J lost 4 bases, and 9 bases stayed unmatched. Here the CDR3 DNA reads TGCAGCGTTGGAGGTCAGGGGGCGTTGTACGAGCAGTACTTC. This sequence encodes CSVGGQGALYEQYF.

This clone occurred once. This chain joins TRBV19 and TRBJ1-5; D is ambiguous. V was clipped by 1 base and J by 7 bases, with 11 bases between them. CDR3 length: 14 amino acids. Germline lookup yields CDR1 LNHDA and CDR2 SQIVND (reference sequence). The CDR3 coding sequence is TGTGCCAGTAGTATAGCAAGCGGGCCCCAGCCCCAGCATTTT. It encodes CASSIASGPQPQHF.

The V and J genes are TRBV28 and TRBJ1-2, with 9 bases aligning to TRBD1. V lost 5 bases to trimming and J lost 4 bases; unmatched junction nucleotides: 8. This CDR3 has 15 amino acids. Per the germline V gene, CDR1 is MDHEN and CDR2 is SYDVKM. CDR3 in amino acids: CASSLGTGRIYGYTF. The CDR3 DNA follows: TGTGCCAGCAGTCTCGGGACAGGGCGGATCTATGGCTACACCTTC.

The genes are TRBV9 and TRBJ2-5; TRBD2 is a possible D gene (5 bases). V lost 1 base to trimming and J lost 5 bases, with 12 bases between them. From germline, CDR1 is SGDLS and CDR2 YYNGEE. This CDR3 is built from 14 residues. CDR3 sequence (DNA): TGTGCCAGCAGCGTAAGCGGATATAGGGAGACCCAGTACTTC. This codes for CASSVSGYRETQYF.

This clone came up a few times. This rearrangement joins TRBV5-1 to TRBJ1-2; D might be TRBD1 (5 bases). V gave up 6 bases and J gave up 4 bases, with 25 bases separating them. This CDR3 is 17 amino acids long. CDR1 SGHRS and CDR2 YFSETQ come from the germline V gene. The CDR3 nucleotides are TGCGCCAGCACCACTTTTACGGGGACTCCAAACTCCTATGGCTACACCTTC. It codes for CASTTFTGTPNSYGYTF.

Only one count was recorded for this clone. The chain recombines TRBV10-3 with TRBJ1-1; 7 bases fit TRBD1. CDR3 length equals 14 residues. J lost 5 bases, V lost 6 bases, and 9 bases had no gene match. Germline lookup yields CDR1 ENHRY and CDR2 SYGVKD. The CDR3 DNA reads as TGTGCCATCAGCTCGCAGGGGGAAGTTACTGAAGCTTTCTTT. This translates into CAISSQGEVTEAFF.

CDR3 nucleotides: TGCGCCAGCAGCTTGTACCGGGACAGGGGTAATTCACCCCTCCACTTT. Amino acids: CASSLYRDRGNSPLHF. The V call is TRBV5-1, the J call TRBJ1-6, with 10 nucleotides matching TRBD1. V gave up 1 base and J gave up 6 bases; unmatched junction bases: 4. The CDR3 sequence is 16 residues long. Germline CDR1 and CDR2: SGHRS and YFSETQ.

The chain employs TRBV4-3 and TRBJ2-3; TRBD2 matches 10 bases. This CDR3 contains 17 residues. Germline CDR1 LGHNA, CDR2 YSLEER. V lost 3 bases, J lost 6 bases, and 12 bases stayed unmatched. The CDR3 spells CASSHYPSSGRGDTQYF. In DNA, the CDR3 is TGCGCCAGCAGCCACTACCCATCCAGCGGGAGGGGGGATACGCAGTATTTT.

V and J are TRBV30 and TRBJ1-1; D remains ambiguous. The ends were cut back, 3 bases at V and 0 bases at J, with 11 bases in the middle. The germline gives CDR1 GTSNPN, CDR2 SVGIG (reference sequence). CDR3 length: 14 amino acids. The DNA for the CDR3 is TGTGCCTGGAGAGCGGATCCTATGAACACTGAAGCTTTCTTT. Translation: CAWRADPMNTEAFF.